These T cell receptor beta chains were read from a single sample in a study of cytomegalovirus exposure and HLA in healthy donors. The method was immunoSEQ multiplex PCR; TCRdb's version includes in-frame clones alone and lacks a portion of them. The table shows 100,000 to 120,000 clones, with over 60% occurring only once. Material: PBMCs. The origin of the receptors is a woman under 40 in good health and CMV-seronegative. Each CDR3 is given without its conserved first and last residue. The D gene is left open where the match is weak.

CDR3aa: ASSVGETNTGELF
d_gene: NA
len: 13
j_gene: TRBJ2-2
v_gene: TRBV9

CDR3aa: ASSFSPDRASYEQY
d_gene: TRBD1
len: 14
j_gene: TRBJ2-7
v_gene: TRBV28

CDR3aa: ASSQDSTGVNEQY
d_gene: TRBD1
len: 13
j_gene: TRBJ2-7
v_gene: TRBV4-3

CDR3aa: ASSRRLAGGPTLYEQY
d_gene: TRBD2
len: 16
j_gene: TRBJ2-7
v_gene: TRBV5-4

CDR3aa: ASSRAGPDTQY
d_gene: NA
len: 11
j_gene: TRBJ2-3
v_gene: TRBV4-2

CDR3aa: ASSYRWTSGTSSYNEQF
d_gene: TRBD2
len: 17
j_gene: TRBJ2-1
v_gene: TRBV4-3

CDR3aa: ASSLKTLQETQY
d_gene: NA
len: 12
j_gene: TRBJ2-5
v_gene: TRBV7-8

CDR3aa: AWSVGTRNSPLH
d_gene: NA
len: 12
j_gene: TRBJ1-6
v_gene: TRBV30

CDR3aa: ASRRLGSGQPQH
d_gene: NA
len: 12
j_gene: TRBJ1-5
v_gene: TRBV19

CDR3aa: SVERSYNEQF
d_gene: NA
len: 10
j_gene: TRBJ2-1
v_gene: TRBV29-1

CDR3aa: ASSLGGGQINQPQH
d_gene: NA
len: 14
j_gene: TRBJ1-5
v_gene: TRBV5-6

CDR3aa: GSRGAPAGAF
d_gene: NA
len: 10
j_gene: TRBJ1-1
v_gene: TRBV6-6

CDR3aa: ASSLLTGGMVLWNNEQF
d_gene: TRBD1
len: 17
j_gene: TRBJ2-1
v_gene: TRBV28

CDR3aa: ASSESATRNSPLH
d_gene: NA
len: 13
j_gene: TRBJ1-6
v_gene: TRBV2

CDR3aa: AINPGQGHTEAF
d_gene: TRBD1
len: 12
j_gene: TRBJ1-1
v_gene: TRBV10-3

CDR3aa: ASSLLTGPNQPQH
d_gene: NA
len: 13
j_gene: TRBJ1-5
v_gene: TRBV28

CDR3aa: ASSAWGLFAGELF
d_gene: NA
len: 13
j_gene: TRBJ2-2
v_gene: TRBV13

CDR3aa: ASSTHGRAYEQY
d_gene: NA
len: 12
j_gene: TRBJ2-7
v_gene: TRBV5-8

CDR3aa: ASSAGGGTDTQY
d_gene: TRBD2
len: 12
j_gene: TRBJ2-3
v_gene: TRBV9

CDR3aa: ASSSIRGPDYEQY
d_gene: TRBD1
len: 13
j_gene: TRBJ2-7
v_gene: TRBV7-9

CDR3aa: ASSPIAGGPANEQF
d_gene: TRBD2
len: 14
j_gene: TRBJ2-1
v_gene: TRBV5-1

CDR3aa: ASKWGGNTEAF
d_gene: NA
len: 11
j_gene: TRBJ1-1
v_gene: TRBV6-5

CDR3aa: ASSSDRLRQPQH
d_gene: NA
len: 12
j_gene: TRBJ1-5
v_gene: TRBV28

CDR3aa: ASTRVRGAEYGYT
d_gene: TRBD1
len: 13
j_gene: TRBJ1-2
v_gene: TRBV7-2

CDR3aa: ASSQAGQGIYGYT
d_gene: NA
len: 13
j_gene: TRBJ1-2
v_gene: TRBV4-3

CDR3aa: ASSEAAGTGAGGYT
d_gene: TRBD1
len: 14
j_gene: TRBJ1-2
v_gene: TRBV25-1

CDR3aa: ASGSSTGRVEAF
d_gene: NA
len: 12
j_gene: TRBJ1-1
v_gene: TRBV27

CDR3aa: ASSPGTSDEQY
d_gene: TRBD2
len: 11
j_gene: TRBJ2-7
v_gene: TRBV5-1

CDR3aa: AWSTKPQNIQY
d_gene: NA
len: 11
j_gene: TRBJ2-4
v_gene: TRBV30

CDR3aa: ASSYRYEQY
d_gene: NA
len: 9
j_gene: TRBJ2-7
v_gene: TRBV2

CDR3aa: AWSVRRVTDTQY
d_gene: NA
len: 12
j_gene: TRBJ2-3
v_gene: TRBV30

CDR3aa: ASSLFRGAGGTEAF
d_gene: NA
len: 14
j_gene: TRBJ1-1
v_gene: TRBV28

CDR3aa: ASNPTGATGELF
d_gene: TRBD1
len: 12
j_gene: TRBJ2-2
v_gene: TRBV7-3

CDR3aa: ASSIDTLYEQY
d_gene: NA
len: 11
j_gene: TRBJ2-7
v_gene: TRBV19

CDR3aa: ASSPQTGGQETQY
d_gene: TRBD1
len: 13
j_gene: TRBJ2-5
v_gene: TRBV18

CDR3aa: ASSLDRALTEAF
d_gene: NA
len: 12
j_gene: TRBJ1-1
v_gene: TRBV5-4

CDR3aa: ASRNSTGQKGGYT
d_gene: TRBD1
len: 13
j_gene: TRBJ1-2
v_gene: TRBV7-9

CDR3aa: ATQGLAGGPPETQY
d_gene: TRBD2
len: 14
j_gene: TRBJ2-5
v_gene: TRBV5-4

CDR3aa: ASSLALGTNRAETQY
d_gene: NA
len: 15
j_gene: TRBJ2-5
v_gene: TRBV5-1

CDR3aa: ASSLHTRQGLLAGTEAF
d_gene: TRBD1
len: 17
j_gene: TRBJ1-1
v_gene: TRBV27

CDR3aa: ASSRRFPFSGNANTGELF
d_gene: NA
len: 18
j_gene: TRBJ2-2
v_gene: TRBV4-2

CDR3aa: ASSRTSGTDTQY
d_gene: TRBD2
len: 12
j_gene: TRBJ2-3
v_gene: TRBV6-4

CDR3aa: ASSFDRVGYT
d_gene: TRBD1
len: 10
j_gene: TRBJ1-2
v_gene: TRBV7-9

CDR3aa: ASSQDQAGDYGYT
d_gene: NA
len: 13
j_gene: TRBJ1-2
v_gene: TRBV4-3

CDR3aa: ASSQSRGRTYNEQF
d_gene: TRBD2
len: 14
j_gene: TRBJ2-1
v_gene: TRBV4-3

CDR3aa: ASSLGGGTEAF
d_gene: NA
len: 11
j_gene: TRBJ1-1
v_gene: TRBV7-9